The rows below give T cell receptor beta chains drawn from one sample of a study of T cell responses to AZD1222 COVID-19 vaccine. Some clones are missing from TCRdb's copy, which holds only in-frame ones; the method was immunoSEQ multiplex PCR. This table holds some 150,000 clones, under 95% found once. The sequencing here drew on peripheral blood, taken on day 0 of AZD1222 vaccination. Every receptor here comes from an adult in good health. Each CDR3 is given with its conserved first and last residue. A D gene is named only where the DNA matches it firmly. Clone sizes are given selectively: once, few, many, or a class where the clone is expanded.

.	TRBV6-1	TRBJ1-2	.	CASSEGSGTSHGYTF	TGTGCCAGCAGTGAGGGCTCCGGGACATCTCATGGCTACACCTTC
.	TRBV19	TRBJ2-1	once	CASSIAAWDEQFF	TGTGCCAGTAGTATAGCAGCTTGGGATGAGCAGTTCTTC
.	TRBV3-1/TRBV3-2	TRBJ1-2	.	CASSQVKGHGYTF	TGTGCCAGCAGCCAAGTAAAGGGCCATGGCTACACCTTC
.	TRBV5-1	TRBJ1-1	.	CASSRLTAMNTEAFF	TGCGCCAGCAGCCGCCTGACAGCAATGAACACTGAAGCTTTCTTT
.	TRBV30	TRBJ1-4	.	CAWEWQGNEKLFF	TGTGCCTGGGAATGGCAGGGAAATGAAAAACTGTTTTTT
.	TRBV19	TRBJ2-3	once	CASSIDNGRVDTQYF	TGTGCCAGTAGTATAGATAATGGTCGGGTTGATACGCAGTATTTT
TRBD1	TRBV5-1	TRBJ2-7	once	CASSGTTGGTYEQYF	TGCGCCAGCAGCGGGACCACAGGGGGTACCTACGAGCAGTACTTC
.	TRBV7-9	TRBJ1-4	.	CASSEGMGRMDGEKLFF	TGTGCCAGCAGCGAGGGCATGGGACGGATGGACGGTGAAAAACTGTTTTTT
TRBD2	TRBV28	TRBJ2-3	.	CASSGGGAGTDTQYF	TGTGCCAGCAGCGGGGGGGGAGCCGGGACAGATACGCAGTATTTT
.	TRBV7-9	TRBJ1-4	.	CAIRPRDATNEKLFF	TGTGCCATCCGTCCCAGGGATGCAACTAATGAAAAACTGTTTTTT
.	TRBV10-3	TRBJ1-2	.	CAISGDVRGGYTF	TGTGCCATCAGCGGGGACGTTAGGGGTGGCTACACCTTC